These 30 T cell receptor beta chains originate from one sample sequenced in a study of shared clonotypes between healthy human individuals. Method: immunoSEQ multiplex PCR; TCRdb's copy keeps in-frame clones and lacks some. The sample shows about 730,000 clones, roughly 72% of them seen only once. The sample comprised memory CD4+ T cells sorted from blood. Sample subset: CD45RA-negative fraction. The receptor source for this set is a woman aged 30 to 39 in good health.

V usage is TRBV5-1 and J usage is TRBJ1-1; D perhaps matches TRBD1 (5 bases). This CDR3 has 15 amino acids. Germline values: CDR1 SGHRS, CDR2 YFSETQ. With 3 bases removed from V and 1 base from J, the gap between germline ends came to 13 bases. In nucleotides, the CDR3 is TGCGCCAGCAGCTCAAGCTTCGGGGGGAACACTGAAGCTTTCTTT. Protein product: CASSSSFGGNTEAFF.

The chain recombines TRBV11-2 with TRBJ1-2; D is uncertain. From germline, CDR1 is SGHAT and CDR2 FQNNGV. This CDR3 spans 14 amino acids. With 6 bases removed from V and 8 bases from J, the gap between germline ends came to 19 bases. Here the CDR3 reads CASRGFDPRYGYTF. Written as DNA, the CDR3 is TGTGCCAGCAGAGGGTTCGACCCGCGATACGGCTACACCTTC.

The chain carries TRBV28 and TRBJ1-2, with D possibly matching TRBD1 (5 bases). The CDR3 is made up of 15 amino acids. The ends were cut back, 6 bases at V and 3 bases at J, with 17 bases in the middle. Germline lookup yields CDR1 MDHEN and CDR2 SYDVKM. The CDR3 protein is CASSIKRGGDYGYTF. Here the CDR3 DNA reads TGTGCCAGCAGCATAAAGCGGGGGGGTGACTATGGCTACACCTTC.

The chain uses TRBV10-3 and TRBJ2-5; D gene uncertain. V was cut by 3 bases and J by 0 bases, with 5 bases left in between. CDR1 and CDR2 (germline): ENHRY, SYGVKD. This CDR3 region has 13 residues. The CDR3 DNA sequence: TGTGCCATCAGTGATAACAACCAAGAGACCCAGTACTTC. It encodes CAISDNNQETQYF.

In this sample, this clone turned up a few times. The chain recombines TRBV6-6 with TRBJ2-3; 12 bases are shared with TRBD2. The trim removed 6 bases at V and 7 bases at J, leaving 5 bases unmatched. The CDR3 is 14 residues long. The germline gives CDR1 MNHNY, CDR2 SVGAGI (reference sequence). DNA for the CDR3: TGTGCCAGCAGCCAGACTAGCGGGAGTAATACGCAGTATTTT. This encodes CASSQTSGSNTQYF.

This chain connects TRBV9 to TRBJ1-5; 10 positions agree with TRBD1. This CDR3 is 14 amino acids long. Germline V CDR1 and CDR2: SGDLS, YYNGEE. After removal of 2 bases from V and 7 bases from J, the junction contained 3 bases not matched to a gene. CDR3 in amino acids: CASSVGQGVQPQHF. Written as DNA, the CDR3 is TGTGCCAGCAGCGTCGGACAGGGGGTGCAGCCCCAGCATTTT.

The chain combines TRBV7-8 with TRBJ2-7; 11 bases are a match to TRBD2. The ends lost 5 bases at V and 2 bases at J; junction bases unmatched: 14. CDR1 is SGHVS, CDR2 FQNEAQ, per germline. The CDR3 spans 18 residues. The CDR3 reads CASSPRQGTSGSPYEQYF. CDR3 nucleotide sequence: TGTGCCAGCAGCCCACGCCAAGGGACTAGCGGCTCCCCCTACGAGCAGTACTTC.

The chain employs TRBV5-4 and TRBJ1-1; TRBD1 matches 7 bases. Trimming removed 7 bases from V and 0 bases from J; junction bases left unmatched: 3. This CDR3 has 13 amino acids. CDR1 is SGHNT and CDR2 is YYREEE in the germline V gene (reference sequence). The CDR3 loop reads CASGGTVNTEAFF. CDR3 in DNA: TGTGCCAGCGGAGGGACAGTGAACACTGAAGCTTTCTTT.

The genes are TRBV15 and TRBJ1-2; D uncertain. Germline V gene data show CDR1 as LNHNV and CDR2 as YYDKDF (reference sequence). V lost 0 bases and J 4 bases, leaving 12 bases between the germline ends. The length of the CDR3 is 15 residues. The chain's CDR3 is CATSRDGPNLYGYTF. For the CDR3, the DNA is TGTGCCACCAGCAGAGATGGGCCCAACCTCTATGGCTACACCTTC.

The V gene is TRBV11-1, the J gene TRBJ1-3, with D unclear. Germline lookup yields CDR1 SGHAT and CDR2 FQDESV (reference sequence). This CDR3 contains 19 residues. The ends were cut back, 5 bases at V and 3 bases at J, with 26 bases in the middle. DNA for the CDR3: TGTGCCAGCAGCCCCCCCTCGTGGAGGGCGACTTTAAATGGAAACACCATATATTTT. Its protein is CASSPPSWRATLNGNTIYF.

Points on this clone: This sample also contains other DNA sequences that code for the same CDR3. CDR3: CASRQGNNQPQHF. CDR3 DNA: TGTGCCAGTAGACAGGGGAACAATCAGCCCCAGCATTTT. The J gene is TRBJ1-5, the V gene TRBV25-1, with 8 bases matching TRBD1. The germline V gene encodes CDR1 MGHDK and CDR2 SYGVNS. The V segment lost 9 bases and the J segment 3 bases; nucleotides outside the gene matches: 4. This CDR3 is built from 13 residues.

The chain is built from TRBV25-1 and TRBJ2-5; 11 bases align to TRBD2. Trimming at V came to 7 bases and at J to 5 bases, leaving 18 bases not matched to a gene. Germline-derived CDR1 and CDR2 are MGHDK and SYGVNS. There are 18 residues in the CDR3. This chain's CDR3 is CASTTRLAGFPAGETQYF. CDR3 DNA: TGTGCCAGCACAACCAGACTAGCGGGATTCCCCGCGGGTGAGACCCAGTACTTC.

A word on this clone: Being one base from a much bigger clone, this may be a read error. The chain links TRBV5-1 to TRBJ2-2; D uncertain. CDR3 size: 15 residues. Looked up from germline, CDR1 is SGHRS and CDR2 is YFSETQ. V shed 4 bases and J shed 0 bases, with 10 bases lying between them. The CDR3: CASSPAAANTGELFF. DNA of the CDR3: TGCGCCAGCAGCCCCGCGGCAGCGAACACCGGGGAGCTGTTTTTT.

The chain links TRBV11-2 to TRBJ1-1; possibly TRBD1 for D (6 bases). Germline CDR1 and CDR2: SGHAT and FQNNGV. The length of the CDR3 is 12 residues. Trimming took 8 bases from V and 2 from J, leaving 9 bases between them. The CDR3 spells CASGRGNTEAFF. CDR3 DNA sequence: TGTGCCAGCGGCAGGGGAAACACTGAAGCTTTCTTT.

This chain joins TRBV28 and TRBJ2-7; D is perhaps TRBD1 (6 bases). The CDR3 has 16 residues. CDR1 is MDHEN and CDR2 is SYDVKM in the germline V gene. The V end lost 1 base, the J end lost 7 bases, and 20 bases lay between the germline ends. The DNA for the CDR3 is TGTGCCAGCAGTTTATCCACAATTATACAGGGTGATGAGCAGTACTTC. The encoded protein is CASSLSTIIQGDEQYF.

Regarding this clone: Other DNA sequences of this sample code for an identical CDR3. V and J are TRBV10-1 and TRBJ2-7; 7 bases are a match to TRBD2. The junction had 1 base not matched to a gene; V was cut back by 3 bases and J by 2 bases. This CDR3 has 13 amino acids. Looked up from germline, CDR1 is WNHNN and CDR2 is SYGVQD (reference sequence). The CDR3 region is CASSDGTTYEQYF. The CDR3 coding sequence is TGCGCCAGCAGTGACGGGACTACCTACGAGCAGTACTTC.

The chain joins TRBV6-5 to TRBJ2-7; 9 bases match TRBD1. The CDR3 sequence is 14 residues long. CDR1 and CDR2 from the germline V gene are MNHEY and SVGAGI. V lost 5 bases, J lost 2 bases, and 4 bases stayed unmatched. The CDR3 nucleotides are TGTGCCAGCAGTACCACAGGGGGCCCCTACGAGCAGTACTTC. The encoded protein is CASSTTGGPYEQYF.

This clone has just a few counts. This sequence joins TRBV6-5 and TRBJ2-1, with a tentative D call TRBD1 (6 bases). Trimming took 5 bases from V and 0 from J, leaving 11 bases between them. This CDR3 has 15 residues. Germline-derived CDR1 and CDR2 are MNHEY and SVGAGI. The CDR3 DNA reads TGTGCCAGCAGTATGGGACATCGCTCCTACAATGAGCAGTTCTTC. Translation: CASSMGHRSYNEQFF.

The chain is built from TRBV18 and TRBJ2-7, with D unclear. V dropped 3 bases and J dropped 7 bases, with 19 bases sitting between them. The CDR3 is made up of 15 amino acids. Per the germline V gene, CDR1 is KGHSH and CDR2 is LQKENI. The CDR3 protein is CASSPLDLGIGEQYF. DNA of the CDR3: TGTGCCAGCTCACCTTTGGACCTTGGCATTGGGGAGCAGTACTTC. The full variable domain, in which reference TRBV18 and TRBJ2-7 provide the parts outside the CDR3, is NAGVMQNPRHLVRRRGQEARLRCSPMKGHSHVYWYRQLPEEGLKFMVYLQKENIIDESGMPKERFSAEFPKEGPSILRIQQVVRGDSAAYFCASSPLDLGIGEQYFGPGTRLTVT.

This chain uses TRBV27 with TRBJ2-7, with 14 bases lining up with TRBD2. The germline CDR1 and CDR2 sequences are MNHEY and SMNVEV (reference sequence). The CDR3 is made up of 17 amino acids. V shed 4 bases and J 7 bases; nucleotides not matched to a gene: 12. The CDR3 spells CASSSPGLAGVSREQYF. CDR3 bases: TGTGCCAGCAGTTCCCCGGGACTAGCGGGAGTGTCCCGTGAGCAGTACTTC.

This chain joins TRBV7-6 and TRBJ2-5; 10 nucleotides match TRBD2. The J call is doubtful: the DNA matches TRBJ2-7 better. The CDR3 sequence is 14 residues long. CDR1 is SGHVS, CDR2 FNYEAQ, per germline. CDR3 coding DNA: TGTGCCAGCAGCTTAGGGCTAGCGGGAGTCGAGCAGTACTTC. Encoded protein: CASSLGLAGVEQYF.

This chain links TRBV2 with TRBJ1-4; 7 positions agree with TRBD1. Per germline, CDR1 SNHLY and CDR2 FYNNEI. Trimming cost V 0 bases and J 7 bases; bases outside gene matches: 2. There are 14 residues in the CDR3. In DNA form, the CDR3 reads TGTGCCAGCAGTGAAGCGCACAGGGGTGAAAAACTGTTTTTT. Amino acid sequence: CASSEAHRGEKLFF.

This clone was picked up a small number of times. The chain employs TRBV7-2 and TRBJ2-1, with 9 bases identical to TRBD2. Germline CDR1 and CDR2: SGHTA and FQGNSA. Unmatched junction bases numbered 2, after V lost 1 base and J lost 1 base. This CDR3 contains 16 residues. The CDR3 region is CASSLGLADSYNEQFF. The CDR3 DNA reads TGTGCCAGCAGCTTAGGACTAGCGGATTCCTACAATGAGCAGTTCTTC.

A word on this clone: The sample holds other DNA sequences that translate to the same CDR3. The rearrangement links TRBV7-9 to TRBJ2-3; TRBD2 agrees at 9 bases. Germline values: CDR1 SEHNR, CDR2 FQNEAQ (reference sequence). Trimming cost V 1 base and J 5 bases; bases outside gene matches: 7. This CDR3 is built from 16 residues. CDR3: CASSLGVAGVGDTQYF. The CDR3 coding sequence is TGTGCCAGCAGCTTAGGCGTAGCGGGAGTGGGAGATACGCAGTATTTT.

Here the CDR3 reads CASSRGDRVNEQFF. DNA for the CDR3: TGCGCCAGCAGCCGGGGAGACAGGGTCAATGAGCAGTTCTTC. The V gene is TRBV5-1, the J gene TRBJ2-1, with TRBD1 matching 7 bases. The CDR3 has 14 residues. Germline V gene lookup returns CDR1 SGHRS and CDR2 YFSETQ. V shed 4 bases and J 6 bases; nucleotides not matched to a gene: 7.

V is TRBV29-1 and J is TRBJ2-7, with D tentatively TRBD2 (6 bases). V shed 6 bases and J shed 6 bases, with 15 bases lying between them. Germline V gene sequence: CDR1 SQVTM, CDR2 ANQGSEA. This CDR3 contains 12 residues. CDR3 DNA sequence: TGCAGCGTCCGGCAGATGGGGGGCGAGCAGTACTTC. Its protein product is CSVRQMGGEQYF.

The CDR3 region is CASSQDDPPQGPLHF. CDR3 sequence (DNA): TGCGCCAGCAGCCAAGATGACCCACCCCAAGGGCCCCTCCACTTT. The V call is TRBV4-1, the J call TRBJ1-6; D unresolved. Germline CDR1 MGHRA, CDR2 YSYEKL. The V end lost 0 bases, the J end lost 13 bases, and 16 bases lay between the germline ends. The CDR3 totals 15 residues.

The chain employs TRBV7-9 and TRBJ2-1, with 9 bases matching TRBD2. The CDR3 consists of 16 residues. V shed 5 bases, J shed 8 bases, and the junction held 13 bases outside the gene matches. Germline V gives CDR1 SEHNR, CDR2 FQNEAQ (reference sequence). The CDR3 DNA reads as TGTGCCAGCAGCCGGGGAACGCGGGAGGGTTTTTATGAGCAGTTCTTC. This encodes CASSRGTREGFYEQFF.

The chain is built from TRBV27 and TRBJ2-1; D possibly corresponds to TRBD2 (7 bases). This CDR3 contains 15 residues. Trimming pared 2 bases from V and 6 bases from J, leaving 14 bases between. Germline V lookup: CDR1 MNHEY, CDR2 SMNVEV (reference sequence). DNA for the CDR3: TGTGCCAGCAGTTTAAGGGGGAGGGTTGGCAATGAGCAGTTCTTC. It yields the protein CASSLRGRVGNEQFF.

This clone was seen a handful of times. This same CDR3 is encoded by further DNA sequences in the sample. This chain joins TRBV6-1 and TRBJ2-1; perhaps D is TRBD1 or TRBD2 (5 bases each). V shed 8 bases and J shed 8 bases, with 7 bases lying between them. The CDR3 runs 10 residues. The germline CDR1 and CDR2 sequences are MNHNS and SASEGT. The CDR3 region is CASGGDEQFF. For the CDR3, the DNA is TGTGCCAGCGGGGGAGATGAGCAGTTCTTC.